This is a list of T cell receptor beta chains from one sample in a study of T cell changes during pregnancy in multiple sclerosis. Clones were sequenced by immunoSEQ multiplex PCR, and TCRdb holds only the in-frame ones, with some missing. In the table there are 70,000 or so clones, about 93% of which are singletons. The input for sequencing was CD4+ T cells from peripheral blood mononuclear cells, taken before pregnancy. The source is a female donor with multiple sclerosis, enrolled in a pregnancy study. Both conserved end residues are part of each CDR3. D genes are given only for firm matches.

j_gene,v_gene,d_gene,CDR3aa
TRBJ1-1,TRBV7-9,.,CASSATGGRTEAFF
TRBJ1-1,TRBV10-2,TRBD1,CASRGQANTEAFF
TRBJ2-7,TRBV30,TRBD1,CAWSLDRGDLEQYF
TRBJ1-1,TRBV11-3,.,CASSLAGWGQGGTEAFF
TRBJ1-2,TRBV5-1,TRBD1,CASSLVPLGRQGAGGYTF
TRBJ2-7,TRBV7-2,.,CASSFIYEQYF
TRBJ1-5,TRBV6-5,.,CASSLGHNSNQPQHF
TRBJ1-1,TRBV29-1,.,CSAREANGPNTEAFF
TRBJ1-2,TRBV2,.,CASYSNYGYTF
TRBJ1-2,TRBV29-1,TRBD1,CSVNRQGGYTF
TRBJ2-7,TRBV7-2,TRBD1,CASSPDRGPYEQYF
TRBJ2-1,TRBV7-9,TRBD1,CASSTTGTGGVGQFF
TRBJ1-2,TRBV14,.,CASSQHGVRSWGYTF
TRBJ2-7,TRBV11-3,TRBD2,CASSLVRLAGDYEQYF
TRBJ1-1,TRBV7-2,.,CASSLTASEAFF
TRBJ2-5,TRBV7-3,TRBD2,CASSLAGGQETQYF
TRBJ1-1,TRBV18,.,CASSQFTGMNTEAFF
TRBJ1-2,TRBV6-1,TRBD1,CASNEDRAYGYTF
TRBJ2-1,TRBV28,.,CASSPYNEQFF
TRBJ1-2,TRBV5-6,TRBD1,CASSLSLTGTGMYGYTF
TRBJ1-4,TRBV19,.,CASSLLQGNNEKLFF
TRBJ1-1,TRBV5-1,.,CASRPGGGDEAFF
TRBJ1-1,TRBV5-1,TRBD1,CASSLGRQGDEAFF
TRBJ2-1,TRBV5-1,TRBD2,CASGREGPGEQFF
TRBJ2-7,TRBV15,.,CATSRDSGDEQYF